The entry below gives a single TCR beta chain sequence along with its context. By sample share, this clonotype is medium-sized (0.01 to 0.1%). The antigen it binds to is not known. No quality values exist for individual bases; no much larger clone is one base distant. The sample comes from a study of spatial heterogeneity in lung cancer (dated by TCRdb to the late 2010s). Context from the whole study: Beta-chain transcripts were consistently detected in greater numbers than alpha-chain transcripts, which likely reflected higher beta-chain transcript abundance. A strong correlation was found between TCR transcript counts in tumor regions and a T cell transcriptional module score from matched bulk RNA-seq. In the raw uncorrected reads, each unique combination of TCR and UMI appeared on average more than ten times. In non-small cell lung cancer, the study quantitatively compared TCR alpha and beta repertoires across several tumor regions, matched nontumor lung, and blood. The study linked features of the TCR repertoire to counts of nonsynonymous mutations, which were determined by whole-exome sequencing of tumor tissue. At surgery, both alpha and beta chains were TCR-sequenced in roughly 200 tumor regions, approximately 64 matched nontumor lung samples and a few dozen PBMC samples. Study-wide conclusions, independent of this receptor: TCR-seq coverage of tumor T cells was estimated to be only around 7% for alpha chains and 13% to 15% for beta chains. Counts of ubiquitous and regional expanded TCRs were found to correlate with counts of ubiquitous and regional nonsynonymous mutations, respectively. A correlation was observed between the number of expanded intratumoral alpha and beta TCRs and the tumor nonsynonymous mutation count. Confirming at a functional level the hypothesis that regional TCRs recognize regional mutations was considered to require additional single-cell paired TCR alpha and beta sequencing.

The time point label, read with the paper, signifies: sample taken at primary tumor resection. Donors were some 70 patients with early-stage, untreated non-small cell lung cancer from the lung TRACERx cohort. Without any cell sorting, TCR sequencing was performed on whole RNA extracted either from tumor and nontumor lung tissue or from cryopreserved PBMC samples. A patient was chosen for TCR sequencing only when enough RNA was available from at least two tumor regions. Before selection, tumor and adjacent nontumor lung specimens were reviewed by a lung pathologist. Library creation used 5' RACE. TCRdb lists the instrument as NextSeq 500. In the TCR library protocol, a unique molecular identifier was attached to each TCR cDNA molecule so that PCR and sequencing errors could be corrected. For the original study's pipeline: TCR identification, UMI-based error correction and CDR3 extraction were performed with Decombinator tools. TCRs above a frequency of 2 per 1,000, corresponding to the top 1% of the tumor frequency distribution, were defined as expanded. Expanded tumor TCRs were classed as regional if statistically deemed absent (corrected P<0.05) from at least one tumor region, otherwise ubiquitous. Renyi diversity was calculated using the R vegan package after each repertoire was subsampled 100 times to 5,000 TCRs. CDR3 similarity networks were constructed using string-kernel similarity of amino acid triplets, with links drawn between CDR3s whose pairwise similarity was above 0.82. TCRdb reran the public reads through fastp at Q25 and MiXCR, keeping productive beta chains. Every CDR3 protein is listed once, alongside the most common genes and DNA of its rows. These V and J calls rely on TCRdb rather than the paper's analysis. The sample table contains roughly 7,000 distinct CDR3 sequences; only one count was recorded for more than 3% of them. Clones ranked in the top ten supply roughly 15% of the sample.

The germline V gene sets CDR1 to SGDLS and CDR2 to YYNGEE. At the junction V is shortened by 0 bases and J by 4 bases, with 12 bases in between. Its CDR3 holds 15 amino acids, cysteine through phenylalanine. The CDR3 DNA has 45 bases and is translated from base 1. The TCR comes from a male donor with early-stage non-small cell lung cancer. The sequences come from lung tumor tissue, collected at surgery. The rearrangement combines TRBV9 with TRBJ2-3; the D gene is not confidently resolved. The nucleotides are TGTGCCAGCAGCGTAGCAGGAACCATTGCAGATACGCAGTATTTT. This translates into CASSVAGTIADTQYF.